The 16 T cell receptor beta chains in this list originate from one sample, sequenced in a study of T cell repertoires in ileal Crohn's disease. The sorted cells were lamina propria lymphocytes from surgical specimens, first isolated by density gradient. Some clones are missing from TCRdb's copy, which holds only in-frame ones; the method was immunoSEQ multiplex PCR. Of approximately 1,000 clones in the sample, about nine tenths were seen once. The sequencing input was CD4+ T cells sorted from the ileum. The receptors derive from an adult with Crohn's disease.

The rearrangement joins TRBV1 to TRBJ1-5; TRBD1, the D gene given by the table, was not confirmed from the DNA. TRBV1 is reported as a pseudogene. The CDR3 is 16 residues long. The DNA of the CDR3 is TGCACCAGCAGCCATAAACCGGGACACAGAAATCAGCCCCAGCATTTT. Translated: CTSSHKPGHRNQPQHF.

The V call is TRBV7-9, the J call TRBJ2-1; D not resolved. There are 12 residues in the CDR3. The germline V gene encodes CDR1 SEHNR and CDR2 FQNEAQ (reference sequence). Trimming cost V 1 base and J 7 bases, with 5 bases left between them. The CDR3 nucleotides read TGTGCCAGCAGCTTAGTCGGGAATGAGCAGTTCTTC. Translating it yields CASSLVGNEQFF.

V usage is TRBV29-1 and J usage is TRBJ1-3, with TRBD1 matching over 9 bases. There are 14 residues in the CDR3. CDR1 and CDR2 (germline): SQVTM, ANQGSEA. V lost 6 bases, J lost 3 bases, and 6 bases stayed unmatched. In nucleotides, the CDR3 is TGCAGCGTAAAGGGACAGGGTGATGGAAACACCATATATTTT. Translated: CSVKGQGDGNTIYF.

In DNA, the CDR3 is TGTGCCAGCAGCTTAGGGGGGACAGGGAAAAGGAATGAGCAGTTCTTC. This codes for CASSLGGTGKRNEQFF. This rearrangement joins TRBV7-9 to TRBJ2-1, with 9 bases aligning to TRBD1. The CDR3 contains 16 residues. With 1 base clipped from V and 7 bases from J, the junction kept 8 bases outside the gene matches. The germline gives CDR1 SEHNR, CDR2 FQNEAQ (reference sequence).

The chain couples TRBV15 to TRBJ2-5; 7 bases line up with TRBD2. J gave up 9 bases and V 4 bases, and 14 bases lay outside the gene matches. The CDR3 loop spans 15 amino acids. Germline CDR1 LNHNV, CDR2 YYDKDF (reference sequence). CDR3 amino acids: CATSIGPGGIIAQYF. The CDR3 bases are TGTGCCACCAGCATTGGCCCCGGGGGGATAATCGCCCAGTACTTC.

V usage is TRBV7-3 and J usage is TRBJ2-3, with D maybe TRBD1 (5 bases). V lost 5 bases to trimming and J lost 3 bases, with 12 bases between them. This CDR3 has 14 residues. Germline V gene lookup returns CDR1 SGHTA and CDR2 FQGTGA. The CDR3 DNA reads as TGTGCCAGCAGCCTGTTAGGGGATACAGATACGCAGTATTTT. Translating it yields CASSLLGDTDTQYF.

This chain joins TRBV30 and TRBJ1-2; no definite D call. The germline V gene encodes CDR1 GTSNPN and CDR2 SVGIG (reference sequence). Trimming took 3 bases from V and 7 from J, leaving 9 bases between them. The CDR3 is 11 amino acids. CDR3 region: CAWRSSVGYTF. Here the CDR3 DNA reads TGTGCCTGGAGAAGTTCGGTTGGCTACACCTTC.

The chain combines TRBV14 with TRBJ2-7, with 7 nucleotides matching TRBD2. Germline V gives CDR1 SGHDN, CDR2 FVKESK. The CDR3 is made up of 13 amino acids. V gave up 1 base and J gave up 5 bases; unmatched junction bases: 2. CDR3 sequence reads: CASSQGTRDEQYF. The CDR3 nucleotides read TGTGCCAGCAGCCAAGGGACTAGGGACGAGCAGTACTTC.

The chain couples TRBV6-1 to TRBJ2-7; maybe TRBD2 (6 bases). The CDR3 sequence is 14 residues long. Trimming took 7 bases from V and 5 from J, leaving 18 bases between them. Germline V CDR1 and CDR2: MNHNS, SASEGT. The CDR3 DNA reads as TGTGCCAGCAAGGAGGGCGGCGGAACGGACGAGCAGTACTTC. This codes for CASKEGGGTDEQYF.

In its sample, this clone was seen once. The CDR3 region is CASSLGGGTGSVNNYGYTF. Here the CDR3 DNA reads TGTGCCAGCAGCTTAGGAGGGGGGACAGGGAGCGTTAATAACTATGGCTACACCTTC. The rearrangement uses TRBV7-9 and TRBJ1-2; 9 bases match TRBD1. CDR1 is SEHNR, CDR2 FQNEAQ, per germline (reference sequence). The CDR3 is 19 residues long. After removal of 1 base from V and 1 base from J, the junction contained 13 bases not matched to a gene.

V is TRBV11-2 and J is TRBJ1-1; 8 bases fit TRBD1. V was clipped by 1 base and J by 1 base; unmatched bases: 5. CDR1 is SGHAT and CDR2 is FQNNGV in the germline V gene. This CDR3 contains 16 residues. CDR3 loop: CASSLATRGPNTEAFF. The CDR3 DNA reads as TGTGCCAGCAGCTTAGCAACCAGGGGGCCGAACACTGAAGCTTTCTTT. Full variable domain (outside the CDR3, taken from reference TRBV11-2 and TRBJ1-1): EAGVAQSPRYKIIEKRQSVAFWCNPISGHATLYWYQQILGQGPKLLIQFQNNGVVDDSQLPKDRFSAERLKGVDSTLKIQPAKLEDSAVYLCASSLATRGPNTEAFFGQGTRLTVV.

The V gene is TRBV5-4, the J gene TRBJ2-3, with a weak D call TRBD2 (6 bases). Between the trimmed V and J ends, which lost 2 bases and 3 bases, there was a span of 13 bases. Germline V lookup: CDR1 SGHNT, CDR2 YYREEE (reference sequence). The CDR3 runs 15 residues. CDR3 bases: TGTGCCAGCAGCTTCGATCCGGGAGTAACAGATACGCAGTATTTT. Translation gives CASSFDPGVTDTQYF. The whole variable domain, remainder taken from reference TRBV5-4 and TRBJ2-3, is ETGVTQSPTHLIKTRGQQVTLRCSSQSGHNTVSWYQQALGQGPQFIFQYYREEENGRGNFPPRFSGLQFPNYSSELNVNALELDDSALYLCASSFDPGVTDTQYFGPGTRLTVL.

CDR3 nucleotides: TGTGCCAGCAGCTTGTTTGCGGGAGTCCACGAGCAGTACTTC. Translating gives CASSLFAGVHEQYF. The gene calls are TRBV5-4 and TRBJ2-7, with TRBD2 matching 7 bases. The CDR3 has 14 amino acids. Looked up from germline, CDR1 is SGHNT and CDR2 is YYREEE (reference sequence). The V and J ends lost 1 base and 5 bases, in that order; junction bases with no gene match: 6.

This clone came up a few times. The rearrangement joins TRBV19 to TRBJ2-1; 10 nucleotides agree with TRBD2. CDR1 is LNHDA, CDR2 SQIVND, per germline (reference sequence). The J segment lost 3 bases and the V segment lost 6 bases, leaving 8 bases of the junction unmatched. There are 16 residues in the CDR3. In nucleotides, the CDR3 is TGTGCCAGTAGCCGCGGACTAGCGGACTTCTACAATGAGCAGTTCTTC. Its protein is CASSRGLADFYNEQFF.

V gene TRBV9 combines with J gene TRBJ2-2; 10 nucleotides align to TRBD2. This CDR3 has 18 amino acids. Trimming at V came to 0 bases and at J to 6 bases, leaving 11 bases not matched to a gene. The germline gives CDR1 SGDLS, CDR2 YYNGEE. The CDR3: CASSVGAGGPRLSGELFF. CDR3 coding DNA: TGTGCCAGCAGCGTAGGAGCGGGAGGGCCTCGTCTCTCCGGGGAGCTGTTTTTT.

The rearrangement joins TRBV9 to TRBJ2-7; weak D call: TRBD1 (5 bases). This CDR3 is 14 amino acids long. The V gene lost 0 bases and the J gene lost 2 bases, with 9 bases spanning the gap. Germline V lookup: CDR1 SGDLS, CDR2 YYNGEE. This CDR3 reads CASSVGAGTYEQYF. The CDR3 DNA sequence: TGTGCCAGCAGCGTAGGTGCAGGGACCTACGAGCAGTACTTC.